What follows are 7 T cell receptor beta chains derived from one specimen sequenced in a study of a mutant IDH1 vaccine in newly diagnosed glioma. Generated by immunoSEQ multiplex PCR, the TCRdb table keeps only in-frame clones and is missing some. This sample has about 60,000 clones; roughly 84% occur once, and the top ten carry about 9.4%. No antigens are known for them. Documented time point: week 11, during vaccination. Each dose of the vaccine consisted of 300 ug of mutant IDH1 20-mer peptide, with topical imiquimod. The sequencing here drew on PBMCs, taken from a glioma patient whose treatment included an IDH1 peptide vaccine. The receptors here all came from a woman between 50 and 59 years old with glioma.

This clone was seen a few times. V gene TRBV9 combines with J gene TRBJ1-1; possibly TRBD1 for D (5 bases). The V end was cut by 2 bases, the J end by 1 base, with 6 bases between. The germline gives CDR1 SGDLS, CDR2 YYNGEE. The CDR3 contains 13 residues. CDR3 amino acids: CASSVTGNTEAFF. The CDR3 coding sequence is TGTGCCAGCAGCGTTACAGGGAACACTGAAGCTTTCTTT.

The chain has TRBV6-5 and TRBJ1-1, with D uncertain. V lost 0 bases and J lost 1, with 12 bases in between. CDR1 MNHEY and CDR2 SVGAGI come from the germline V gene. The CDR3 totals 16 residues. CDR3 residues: CASSYSPQEGNTEAFF. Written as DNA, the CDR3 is TGTGCCAGCAGTTACTCGCCCCAGGAGGGGAACACTGAAGCTTTCTTT.

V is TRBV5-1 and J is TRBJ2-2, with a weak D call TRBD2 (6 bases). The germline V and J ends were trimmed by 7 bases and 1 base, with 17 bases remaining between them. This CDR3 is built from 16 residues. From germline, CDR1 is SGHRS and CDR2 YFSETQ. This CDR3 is CASLGGLARNTGELFF. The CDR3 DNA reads TGCGCCAGCCTAGGAGGGCTAGCGCGGAACACCGGGGAGCTGTTTTTT.

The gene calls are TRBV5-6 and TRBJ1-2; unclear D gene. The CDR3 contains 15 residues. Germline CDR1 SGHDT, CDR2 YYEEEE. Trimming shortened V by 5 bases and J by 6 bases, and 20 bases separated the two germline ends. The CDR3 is CASSGEGKGFHGYTF. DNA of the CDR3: TGTGCCAGCAGTGGAGAGGGAAAGGGCTTCCATGGCTACACCTTC.

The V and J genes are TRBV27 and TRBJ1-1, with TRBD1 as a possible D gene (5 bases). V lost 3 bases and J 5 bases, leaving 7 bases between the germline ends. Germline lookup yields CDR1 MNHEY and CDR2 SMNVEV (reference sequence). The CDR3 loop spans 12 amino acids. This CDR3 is CASSLAGTEAFF. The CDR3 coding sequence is TGTGCCAGCAGTTTGGCAGGGACTGAAGCTTTCTTT.

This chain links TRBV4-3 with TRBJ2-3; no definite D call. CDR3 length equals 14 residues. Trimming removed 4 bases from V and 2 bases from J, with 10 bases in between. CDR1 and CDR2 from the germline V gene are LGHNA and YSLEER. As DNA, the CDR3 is TGCGCCAGCAGCCTTTCCCTTACCACAGATACGCAGTATTTT. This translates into CASSLSLTTDTQYF.

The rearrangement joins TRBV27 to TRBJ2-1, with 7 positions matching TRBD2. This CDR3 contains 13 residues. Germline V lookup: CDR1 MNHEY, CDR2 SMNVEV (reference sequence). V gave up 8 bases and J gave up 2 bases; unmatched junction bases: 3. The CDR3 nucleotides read TGTGCCAGCTCGGCGGGGGCCTACAATGAGCAGTTCTTC. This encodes CASSAGAYNEQFF.